This TCR beta chain derives from a study of blood T cell repertoires in COVID-19. Study-level information: COVID-19 samples, acute and convalescent, were from the United States, Italy and Spain. T cells, B-cell-depleted T cells, or PBMCs provided the cDNA or gDNA that served as material.

The V segment lost 7 bases and the J segment 7 bases; nucleotides outside the gene matches: 11. CDR1 and CDR2 (germline): LNHDA, SQIVND (reference sequence). This CDR3 spans 15 amino acids. Clones were read by immunoSEQ multiplex PCR, and TCRdb kept only the in-frame ones, dropping some. The sample consists of under 250,000 clones, 87% of them appearing once. Individuals aged about 18 to 90 years were recruited from about two dozen US areas. Sequencing used PBMCs or T cells enriched from blood (not recorded which). The sequence derives from a man aged 25-45 years who had recovered from COVID-19. This sequence joins TRBV19 and TRBJ2-1; 9 bases agree with TRBD1. The chain's CDR3 is CASKLWTGVGNEQFF. The CDR3 nucleotides read TGTGCCAGTAAGCTGTGGACAGGGGTTGGGAATGAGCAGTTCTTC.